Each of the 30 T cell receptor beta chains below was sequenced from the same sample in a study of siplizumab effects on memory and regulatory T cells. Produced via immunoSEQ multiplex PCR; TCRdb's table is partial and in-frame only. Among approximately 100,000 clones, 90% to 95% were seen once, and the ten largest hold roughly 0.6%. The specimen was Tregs sorted from blood. These receptors all stem from a human donor in good health.

The J gene is TRBJ2-3, the V gene TRBV11-2, with D possibly TRBD1 on 5 matching bases. Germline lookup yields CDR1 SGHAT and CDR2 FQNNGV. This CDR3 has 16 amino acids. Trimming removed 2 bases from V and 0 bases from J, with 12 bases in between. This CDR3 is CASSLQGKKSTDTQYF. CDR3 DNA: TGTGCCAGCAGCTTACAGGGTAAGAAAAGCACAGATACGCAGTATTTT.

The chain joins TRBV30 to TRBJ2-7, with 8 nucleotides matching TRBD1. Germline V gives CDR1 GTSNPN, CDR2 SVGIG (reference sequence). V lost 5 bases to trimming and J lost 3 bases; unmatched junction nucleotides: 9. There are 14 residues in the CDR3. In nucleotides, the CDR3 is TGTGCCTGGGGACGGACAGGGATCGGCTACGAGCAGTACTTC. Translated, it gives CAWGRTGIGYEQYF.

The chain joins TRBV7-9 to TRBJ2-7; D gene ambiguous. The CDR3 spans 14 residues. In germline, CDR1 is SEHNR, CDR2 FQNEAQ (reference sequence). Trimming took 0 bases from V and 7 from J, leaving 13 bases between them. CDR3 sequence: CASSLAKMGFEQYF. Written as DNA, the CDR3 is TGTGCCAGCAGCTTAGCAAAAATGGGGTTTGAGCAGTACTTC.

J is TRBJ2-2 and V is TRBV6-4; TRBD2 aligns across 8 bases. V gave up 3 bases and J gave up 6 bases; unmatched junction bases: 3. The CDR3 runs to 14 residues. CDR1 is MRHNA and CDR2 is SNTAGT in the germline V gene. The CDR3 sequence: CASSESGLAGELFF. DNA of the CDR3: TGTGCCAGCAGTGAATCGGGACTAGCCGGGGAGCTGTTTTTT.

The gene calls are TRBV18 and TRBJ1-2; maybe TRBD1 (6 bases). V was clipped by 3 bases and J by 8 bases, with 19 bases between them. The V gene's germline CDR1 is KGHSH and CDR2 LQKENI. The CDR3 length is 15 residues. The CDR3 coding sequence is TGTGCCAGCTCACCTTACAGGGTGACAGGACCCGGCTACACCTTC. Protein product: CASSPYRVTGPGYTF.

This rearrangement joins TRBV7-2 to TRBJ2-3; no reliable D call. The V gene lost 5 bases and the J gene lost 2 bases, with 8 bases spanning the gap. The CDR3 is 13 residues long. Per germline, CDR1 SGHTA and CDR2 FQGNSA. Here the CDR3 reads CASSGGYTDTQYF. The CDR3 DNA reads as TGTGCCAGCAGCGGCGGATACACAGATACGCAGTATTTT.

The rearrangement links TRBV30 to TRBJ1-6; TRBD1 agrees at 9 bases. V dropped 4 bases and J dropped 8; count of bases not matched to a gene: 3. The CDR3 runs to 13 residues. CDR1 GTSNPN and CDR2 SVGIG come from the germline V gene (reference sequence). The CDR3 protein is CAWTRDRDSPLHF. Here the CDR3 DNA reads TGTGCCTGGACCCGGGACAGGGATTCACCCCTCCACTTT.

This rearrangement joins TRBV13 to TRBJ1-1; D gene unclear. Germline V lookup: CDR1 PRHDT, CDR2 FYEKMQ (reference sequence). Trimming took 4 bases from V and 4 from J, leaving 4 bases between them. This CDR3 is 11 amino acids long. The CDR3 loop is CASSYTTEAFF. In nucleotides, the CDR3 is TGTGCCAGCAGCTATACCACTGAAGCTTTCTTT.

V is TRBV7-9 and J is TRBJ2-7, with TRBD1 identical over 9 bases. Germline V gene lookup returns CDR1 SEHNR and CDR2 FQNEAQ (reference sequence). J gave up 3 bases and V 2 bases, and 2 bases lay outside the gene matches. CDR3 length equals 14 residues. In nucleotides, the CDR3 is TGTGCCAGCAGCTTATTGGGACAGGGCTACGAGCAGTACTTC. This encodes CASSLLGQGYEQYF.

The V call is TRBV28, the J call TRBJ1-2; 9 bases match TRBD1. The V and J ends lost 5 bases and 7 bases, in that order; junction bases with no gene match: 20. From germline, CDR1 is MDHEN and CDR2 SYDVKM. CDR3 size: 18 residues. The CDR3 here is CASSPTGGTRKVISGYTF. The CDR3 coding sequence is TGTGCCAGCAGTCCGACAGGGGGTACCCGGAAGGTGATTTCTGGCTACACCTTC.

This clone occurred once. The chain is built from TRBV12-1 and TRBJ2-7. TRBV12-1 is a pseudogene segment. The CDR3 contains 13 residues. The CDR3 bases are TGTGCCAGCAGCTCAACCCGGGGCCACGAGCAGTACTTC. This codes for CASSSTRGHEQYF.

The chain uses TRBV5-1 and TRBJ1-4, with D perhaps matching TRBD1 (5 bases). The germline V gene encodes CDR1 SGHRS and CDR2 YFSETQ. This CDR3 is built from 14 residues. Trimming cost V 5 bases and J 4 bases, with 12 bases left between them. The CDR3 bases are TGCGCCAGCAGAGCCGGGACCCTTAATGAAAAACTGTTTTTT. Protein: CASRAGTLNEKLFF.

The rearrangement joins TRBV7-9 to TRBJ2-1; TRBD1 matches at 8 bases. With V trimmed by 3 bases and J by 10 bases, 14 bases remained unmatched. The germline V gene has CDR1 SEHNR and CDR2 FQNEAQ (reference sequence). The CDR3 is 16 residues long. The CDR3 protein is CASSFFFMTGEIEQFF. The DNA for the CDR3 is TGTGCCAGCAGCTTCTTTTTTATGACAGGGGAAATCGAGCAGTTCTTC.

This chain joins TRBV5-1 and TRBJ2-1; 7 bases are shared with TRBD2. CDR1 and CDR2 from the germline V gene are SGHRS and YFSETQ. Unmatched junction bases numbered 6, after V lost 1 base and J lost 8 bases. The CDR3 has 14 amino acids. CDR3 nucleotides: TGCGCCAGCAGCTTGCCGGTTGGGGGGGATGAGCAGTTCTTC. This sequence encodes CASSLPVGGDEQFF.

J is TRBJ1-1 and V is TRBV25-1; D possibly corresponds to TRBD1 (6 bases). CDR3 length equals 15 residues. Per the germline V gene, CDR1 is MGHDK and CDR2 is SYGVNS. The ends were cut back, 2 bases at V and 11 bases at J, with 21 bases in the middle. In DNA, the CDR3 is TGTGCCAGCAGTGAAACTGGACAGCCCTCCGGCGGGGCTTTCTTT. Amino acids: CASSETGQPSGGAFF.

This chain links TRBV6-5 with TRBJ2-1; either TRBD1 or TRBD2 may fit D (7 bases each). Between the trimmed V and J ends, which lost 6 bases and 10 bases, there was a span of 10 bases. Germline CDR1 and CDR2: MNHEY and SVGAGI. CDR3 length: 11 residues. CDR3 residues: CASSQGGEQFF. CDR3 DNA sequence: TGTGCCAGCAGCCAGGGGGGGGAGCAGTTCTTC.

The rearrangement joins TRBV18 to TRBJ2-7; 8 nucleotides align to TRBD1. Germline loops: CDR1 KGHSH, CDR2 LQKENI. The CDR3 contains 13 residues. Unmatched junction bases numbered 8, after V lost 7 bases and J lost 6 bases. This chain's CDR3 is CASLDGQGSEQYF. The CDR3, as DNA: TGTGCCAGCTTGGATGGACAGGGCTCCGAGCAGTACTTC.

V gene TRBV27 combines with J gene TRBJ2-7; 11 nucleotides match TRBD2. Germline lookup yields CDR1 MNHEY and CDR2 SMNVEV (reference sequence). The V and J ends lost 9 bases and 4 bases, in that order; junction bases with no gene match: 11. The CDR3 extends over 15 amino acids. The CDR3 DNA sequence: TGTGCCAGGACTAGCGGGGTATCTCTTGGGTACGAGCAGTACTTC. Its translation is CARTSGVSLGYEQYF.

This sequence joins TRBV7-9 and TRBJ2-7, with 10 bases identical to TRBD1. CDR1 is SEHNR and CDR2 is FQNEAQ in the germline V gene (reference sequence). The trim removed 5 bases at V and 13 bases at J, leaving 11 bases unmatched. This CDR3 spans 13 amino acids. The CDR3 nucleotides read TGTGCCAGCAGCCCGATAAGGGGACAGGGGTACTACTTC. Protein sequence: CASSPIRGQGYYF.

This clone was detected once. This chain connects TRBV5-1 to TRBJ2-3; 14 bases align to TRBD2. V was pared by 0 bases and J by 3 bases, with 9 bases of the junction left unmatched. Per the germline V gene, CDR1 is SGHRS and CDR2 is YFSETQ. CDR3 length equals 19 residues. CDR3 sequence reads: CASSLVLGTSGRETDTQYF. The CDR3 DNA follows: TGCGCCAGCAGCTTGGTCTTAGGGACTAGCGGGAGAGAGACAGATACGCAGTATTTT.

The V call is TRBV15, the J call TRBJ2-2; tentatively, D is TRBD2 (6 bases). The CDR3 extends over 16 amino acids. Trimming shortened V by 1 base and J by 2 bases, and 11 bases separated the two germline ends. CDR1 is LNHNV, CDR2 YYDKDF, per germline (reference sequence). The CDR3 DNA reads as TGTGCCACCAGCAGAGCTACTAGCCCAAACACCGGGGAGCTGTTTTTT. It yields the protein CATSRATSPNTGELFF. Supplemented by reference TRBV15 and TRBJ2-2, the full variable domain reads DAMVIQNPRYQVTQFGKPVTLSCSQTLNHNVMYWYQQKSSQAPKLLFHYYDKDFNNEADTPDNFQSRRPNTSFCFLDIRSPGLGDTAMYLCATSRATSPNTGELFFGEGSRLTVL.

This chain links TRBV27 with TRBJ2-5; either TRBD1 or TRBD2 may fit D (5 bases each). The CDR3 has 15 amino acids. With 1 base removed from V and 8 bases from J, the gap between germline ends came to 17 bases. Germline V CDR1 and CDR2: MNHEY, SMNVEV (reference sequence). CDR3 amino acids: CASSLFGAAMRTQYF. The CDR3 bases are TGTGCCAGCAGTTTATTCGGGGCCGCAATGCGAACCCAGTACTTC.

V gene TRBV5-1 combines with J gene TRBJ2-2; D might be TRBD2 (6 bases). CDR3 length equals 13 residues. Germline V CDR1 and CDR2: SGHRS, YFSETQ. Trimming removed 3 bases at V and 5 bases at J, with 8 bases between. DNA of the CDR3: TGCGCCAGCAGCTGGGCGGGAACCGGGGAGCTGTTTTTT. It specifies CASSWAGTGELFF.

The chain carries TRBV7-7 and TRBJ2-3, with D perhaps matching TRBD2 (6 bases). CDR1 is SSHAT and CDR2 is FNYEAQ in the germline V gene (reference sequence). Trimming shortened V by 5 bases and J by 0 bases, and 18 bases separated the two germline ends. This CDR3 is built from 17 residues. CDR3 bases: TGTGCCAGCAGCGGGGGGTCCGGCAGAACTAGCACAGATACGCAGTATTTT. It translates to CASSGGSGRTSTDTQYF.

The genes are TRBV9 and TRBJ1-1; a possible D gene is TRBD1 (5 bases). V was clipped by 0 bases and J by 3 bases, with 9 bases between them. The CDR3 has 14 residues. The germline V gene encodes CDR1 SGDLS and CDR2 YYNGEE. The CDR3 nucleotides read TGTGCCAGCAGCGTAGATGGGGACTACACTGAAGCTTTCTTT. The encoded protein is CASSVDGDYTEAFF.

The V and J genes are TRBV5-1 and TRBJ1-2; D is possibly TRBD1 (6 bases). The CDR3 covers 16 residues. With 2 bases removed from V and 3 bases from J, the gap between germline ends came to 17 bases. The V gene's germline CDR1 is SGHRS and CDR2 YFSETQ. In DNA form, the CDR3 reads TGCGCCAGCAGCTTTACCAGGGGAGGTGGTGACTATGGCTACACCTTC. Protein product: CASSFTRGGGDYGYTF.

V gene TRBV2 combines with J gene TRBJ1-6; 8 bases match TRBD1. The V and J ends lost 7 bases and 0 bases, in that order; junction bases with no gene match: 11. CDR1 SNHLY and CDR2 FYNNEI come from the germline V gene. The CDR3 covers 18 residues. CDR3 bases: TGTGCCAGCACTTTAACCGGGACAGGCACCTCCTATAATTCACCCCTCCACTTT. Protein: CASTLTGTGTSYNSPLHF.

V usage is TRBV5-4 and J usage is TRBJ1-3; D not certain. CDR3 length equals 13 residues. Germline CDR1 reads SGHNT; CDR2 reads YYREEE (reference sequence). V was cut by 3 bases and J by 3 bases, with 7 bases left in between. Here the CDR3 reads CASSYPRGNTIYF. In DNA form, the CDR3 reads TGTGCCAGCAGCTACCCCCGTGGAAACACCATATATTTT.

The count of this clone is one. The chain links TRBV6-5 to TRBJ1-1; no firm D call. The germline gives CDR1 MNHEY, CDR2 SVGAGI. This CDR3 comprises 13 residues. Trimming shortened V by 10 bases and J by 0 bases, and 12 bases separated the two germline ends. CDR3 sequence: CATSAAMNTEAFF. Written as DNA, the CDR3 is TGTGCCACCTCGGCAGCCATGAACACTGAAGCTTTCTTT.

The V and J genes are TRBV28 and TRBJ1-1; D possibly corresponds to TRBD1 (5 bases). In germline, CDR1 is MDHEN, CDR2 SYDVKM. V shed 11 bases and J shed 6 bases, with 19 bases lying between them. The CDR3 sequence is 13 residues long. The CDR3 DNA reads TGTGCCGGCACCACTGAGGGGAAAGCTGAAGCTTTCTTT. Translating gives CAGTTEGKAEAFF.